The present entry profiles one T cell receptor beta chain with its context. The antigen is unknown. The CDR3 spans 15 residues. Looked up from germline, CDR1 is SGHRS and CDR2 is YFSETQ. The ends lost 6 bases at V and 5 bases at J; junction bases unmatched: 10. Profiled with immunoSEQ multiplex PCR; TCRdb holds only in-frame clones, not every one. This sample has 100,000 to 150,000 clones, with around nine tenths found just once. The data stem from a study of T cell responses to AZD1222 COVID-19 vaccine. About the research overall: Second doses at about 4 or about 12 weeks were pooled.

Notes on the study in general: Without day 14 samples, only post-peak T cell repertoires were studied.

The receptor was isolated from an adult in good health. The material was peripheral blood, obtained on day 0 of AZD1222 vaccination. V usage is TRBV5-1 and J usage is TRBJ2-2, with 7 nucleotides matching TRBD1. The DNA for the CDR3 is TGCGCCAGCAATTTACCGGGCAGGGGGACCGGGGAGCTGTTTTTT. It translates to CASNLPGRGTGELFF.